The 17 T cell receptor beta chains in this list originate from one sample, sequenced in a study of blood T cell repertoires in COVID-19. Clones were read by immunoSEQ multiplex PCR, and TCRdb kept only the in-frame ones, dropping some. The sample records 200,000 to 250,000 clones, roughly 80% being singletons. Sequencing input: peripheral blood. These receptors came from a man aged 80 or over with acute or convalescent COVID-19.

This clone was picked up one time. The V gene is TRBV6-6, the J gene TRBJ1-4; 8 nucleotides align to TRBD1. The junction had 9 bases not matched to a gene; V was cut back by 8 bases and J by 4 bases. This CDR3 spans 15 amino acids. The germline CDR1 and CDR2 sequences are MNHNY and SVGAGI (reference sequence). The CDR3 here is CASGTGGSVNEKLFF. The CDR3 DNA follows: TGTGCCAGCGGAACAGGGGGGAGTGTTAATGAAAAACTGTTTTTT.

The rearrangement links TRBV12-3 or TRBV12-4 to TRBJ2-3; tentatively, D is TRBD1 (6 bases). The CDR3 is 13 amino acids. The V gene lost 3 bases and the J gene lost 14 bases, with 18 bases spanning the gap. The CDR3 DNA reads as TGTGCCAGCAGTTTGGGGGCGGCACGTGGCAGGTATTTT. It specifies CASSLGAARGRYF.

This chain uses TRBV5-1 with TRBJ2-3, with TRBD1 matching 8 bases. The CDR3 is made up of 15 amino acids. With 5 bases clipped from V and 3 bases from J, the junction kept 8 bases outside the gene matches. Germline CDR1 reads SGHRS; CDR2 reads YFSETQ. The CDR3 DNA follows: TGCGCCAGCAGTCCCGACAGGGGTGCGACAGATACGCAGTATTTT. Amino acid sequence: CASSPDRGATDTQYF. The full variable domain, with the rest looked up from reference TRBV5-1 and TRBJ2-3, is KAGVTQTPRYLIKTRGQQVTLSCSPISGHRSVSWYQQTPGQGLQFLFEYFSETQRNKGNFPGRFSGRQFSNSRSEMNVSTLELGDSALYLCASSPDRGATDTQYFGPGTRLTVL.

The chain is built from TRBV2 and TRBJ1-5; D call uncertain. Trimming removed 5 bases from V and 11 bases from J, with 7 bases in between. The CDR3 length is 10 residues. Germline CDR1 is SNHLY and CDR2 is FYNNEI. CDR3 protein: CASSLETQHF. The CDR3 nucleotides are TGTGCCAGCAGTTTAGAGACCCAGCATTTT.

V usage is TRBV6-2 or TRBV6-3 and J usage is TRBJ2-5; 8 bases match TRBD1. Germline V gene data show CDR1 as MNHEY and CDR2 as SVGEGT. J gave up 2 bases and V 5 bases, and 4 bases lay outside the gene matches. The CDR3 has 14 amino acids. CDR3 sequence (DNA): TGTGCCAGCAGTAAATGGACAGGGCAAGAGACCCAGTACTTC. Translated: CASSKWTGQETQYF.

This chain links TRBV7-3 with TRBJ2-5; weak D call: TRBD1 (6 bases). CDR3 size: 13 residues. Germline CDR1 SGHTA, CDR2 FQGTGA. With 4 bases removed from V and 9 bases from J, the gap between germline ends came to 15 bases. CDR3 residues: CASSSRRAGAQYF. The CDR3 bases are TGTGCCAGCAGCTCGCGGCGGGCAGGGGCCCAGTACTTC.

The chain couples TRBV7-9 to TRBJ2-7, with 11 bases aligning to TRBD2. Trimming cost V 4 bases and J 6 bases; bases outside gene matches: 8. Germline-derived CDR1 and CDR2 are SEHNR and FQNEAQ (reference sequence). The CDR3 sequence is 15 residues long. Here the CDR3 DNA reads TGTGCCAGCAGCTCCCAATTAGCGGGAGGGTCCGAGCAGTACTTC. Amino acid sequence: CASSSQLAGGSEQYF. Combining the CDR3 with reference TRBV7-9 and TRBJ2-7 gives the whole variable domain DTGVSQNPRHKITKRGQNVTFRCDPISEHNRLYWYRQTLGQGPEFLTYFQNEAQLEKSRLLSDRFSAERPKGSFSTLEIQRTEQGDSAMYLCASSSQLAGGSEQYFGPGTRLTVT.

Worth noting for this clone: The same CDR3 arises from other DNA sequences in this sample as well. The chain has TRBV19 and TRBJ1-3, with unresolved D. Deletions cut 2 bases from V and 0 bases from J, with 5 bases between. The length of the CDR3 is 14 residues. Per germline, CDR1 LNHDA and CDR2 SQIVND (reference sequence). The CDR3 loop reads CASSISSSGNTIYF. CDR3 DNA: TGTGCCAGTAGTATATCCAGCTCTGGAAACACCATATATTTT.

The CDR3 nucleotides are TGTGCCAGCAGCCTCTTCTATGGCTACACCTTC. Translated, it gives CASSLFYGYTF. V is TRBV7-9 and J is TRBJ1-2; D is undetermined. Trimming cost V 5 bases and J 4 bases, with 5 bases left between them. From germline, CDR1 is SEHNR and CDR2 FQNEAQ (reference sequence). This CDR3 comprises 11 residues.

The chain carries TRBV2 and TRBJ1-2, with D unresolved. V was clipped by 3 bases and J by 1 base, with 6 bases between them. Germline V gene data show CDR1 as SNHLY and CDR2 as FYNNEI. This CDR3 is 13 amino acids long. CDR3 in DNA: TGTGCCAGCAGTGAGGACTTTAACTATGGCTACACCTTC. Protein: CASSEDFNYGYTF.

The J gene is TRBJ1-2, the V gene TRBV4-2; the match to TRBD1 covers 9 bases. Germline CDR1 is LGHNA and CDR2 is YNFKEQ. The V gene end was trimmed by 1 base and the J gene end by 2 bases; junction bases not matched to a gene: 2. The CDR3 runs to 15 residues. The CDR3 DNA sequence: TGTGCCAGCAGCCAAGGTACAGGGGGCAACTATGGCTACACCTTC. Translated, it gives CASSQGTGGNYGYTF.

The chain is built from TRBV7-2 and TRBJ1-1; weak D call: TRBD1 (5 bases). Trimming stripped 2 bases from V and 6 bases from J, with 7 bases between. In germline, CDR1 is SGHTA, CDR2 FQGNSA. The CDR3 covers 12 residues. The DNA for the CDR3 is TGTGCCAGCAGCTTATGGGGCGCTGAAGCTTTCTTT. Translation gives CASSLWGAEAFF.

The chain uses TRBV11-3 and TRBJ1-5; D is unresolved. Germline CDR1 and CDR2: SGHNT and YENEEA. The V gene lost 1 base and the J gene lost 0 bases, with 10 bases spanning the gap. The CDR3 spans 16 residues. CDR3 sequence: CASSLVGRNSNQPQHF. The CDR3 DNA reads TGTGCCAGCAGCTTAGTCGGCAGGAATAGCAATCAGCCCCAGCATTTT.

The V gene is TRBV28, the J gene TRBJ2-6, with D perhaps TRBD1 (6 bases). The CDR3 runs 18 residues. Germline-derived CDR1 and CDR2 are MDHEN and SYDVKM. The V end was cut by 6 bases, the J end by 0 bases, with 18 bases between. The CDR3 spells CASRRPGHRYSGANVLTF. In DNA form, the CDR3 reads TGTGCCAGCAGGCGACCGGGACACCGCTACTCTGGGGCCAACGTCCTGACTTTC.

CDR3 DNA: TGCGCCAGCAGCTTGTATCTCGGGGATGGTTCACCCCTCCACTTT. Translating it yields CASSLYLGDGSPLHF. This sequence joins TRBV5-1 and TRBJ1-6; D unclear. Germline V gene data show CDR1 as SGHRS and CDR2 as YFSETQ. With 1 base removed from V and 9 bases from J, the gap between germline ends came to 14 bases. The CDR3 totals 15 residues. The full variable domain, with the rest looked up from reference TRBV5-1 and TRBJ1-6, is KAGVTQTPRYLIKTRGQQVTLSCSPISGHRSVSWYQQTPGQGLQFLFEYFSETQRNKGNFPGRFSGRQFSNSRSEMNVSTLELGDSALYLCASSLYLGDGSPLHFGNGTRLTVT.

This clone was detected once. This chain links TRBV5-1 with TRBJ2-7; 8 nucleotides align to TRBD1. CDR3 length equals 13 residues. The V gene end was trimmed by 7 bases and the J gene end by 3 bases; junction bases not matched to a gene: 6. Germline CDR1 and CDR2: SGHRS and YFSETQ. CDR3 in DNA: TGCGCCAGCTTCTTTGGGACAGGCTACGAGCAGTACTTC. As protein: CASFFGTGYEQYF.

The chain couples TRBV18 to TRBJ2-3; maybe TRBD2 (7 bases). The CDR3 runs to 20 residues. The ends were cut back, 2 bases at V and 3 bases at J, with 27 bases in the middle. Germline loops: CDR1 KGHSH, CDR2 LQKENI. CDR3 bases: TGTGCCAGCTCACCAACGAGGGGGGGAACCCCTCCACGTACAACAGATACGCAGTATTTT. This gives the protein CASSPTRGGTPPRTTDTQYF. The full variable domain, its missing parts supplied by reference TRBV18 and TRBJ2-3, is NAGVMQNPRHLVRRRGQEARLRCSPMKGHSHVYWYRQLPEEGLKFMVYLQKENIIDESGMPKERFSAEFPKEGPSILRIQQVVRGDSAAYFCASSPTRGGTPPRTTDTQYFGPGTRLTVL.